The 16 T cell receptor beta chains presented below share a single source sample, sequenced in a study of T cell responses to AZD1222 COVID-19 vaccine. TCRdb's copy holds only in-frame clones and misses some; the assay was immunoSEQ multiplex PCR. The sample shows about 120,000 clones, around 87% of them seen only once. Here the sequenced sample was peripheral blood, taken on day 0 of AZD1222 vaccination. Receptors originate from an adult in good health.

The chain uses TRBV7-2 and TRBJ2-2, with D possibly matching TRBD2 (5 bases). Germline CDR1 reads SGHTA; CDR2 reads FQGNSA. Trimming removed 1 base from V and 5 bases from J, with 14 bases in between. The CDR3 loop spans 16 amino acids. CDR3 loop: CASSLESGVWTGELFF. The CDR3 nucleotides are TGTGCCAGCAGCTTAGAGTCCGGGGTGTGGACCGGGGAGCTGTTTTTT.

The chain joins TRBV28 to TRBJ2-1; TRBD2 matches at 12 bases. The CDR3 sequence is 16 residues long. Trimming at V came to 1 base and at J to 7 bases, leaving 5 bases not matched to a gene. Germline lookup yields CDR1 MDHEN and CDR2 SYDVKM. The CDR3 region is CASSLYTSGRTNEQFF. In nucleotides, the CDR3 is TGTGCCAGCAGTTTATACACTAGCGGGAGGACTAATGAGCAGTTCTTC.

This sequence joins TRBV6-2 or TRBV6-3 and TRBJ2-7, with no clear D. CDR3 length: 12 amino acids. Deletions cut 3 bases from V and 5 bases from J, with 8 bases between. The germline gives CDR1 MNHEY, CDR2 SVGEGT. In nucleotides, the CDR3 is TGTGCCAGCAGTTATCGGGCAGACGAGCAGTACTTC. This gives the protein CASSYRADEQYF.

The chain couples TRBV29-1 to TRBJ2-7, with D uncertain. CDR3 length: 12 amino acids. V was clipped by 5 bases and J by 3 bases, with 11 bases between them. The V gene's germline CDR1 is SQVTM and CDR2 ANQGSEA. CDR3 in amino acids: CSVSIANYEQYF. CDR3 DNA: TGCAGCGTTTCTATAGCTAACTACGAGCAGTACTTC.

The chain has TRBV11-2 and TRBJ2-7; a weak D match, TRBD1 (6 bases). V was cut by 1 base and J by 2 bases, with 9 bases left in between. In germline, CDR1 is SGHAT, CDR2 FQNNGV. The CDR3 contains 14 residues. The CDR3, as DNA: TGTGCCAGCAGCTTAGCCAGGGGAGCCTACGAGCAGTACTTC. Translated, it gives CASSLARGAYEQYF.

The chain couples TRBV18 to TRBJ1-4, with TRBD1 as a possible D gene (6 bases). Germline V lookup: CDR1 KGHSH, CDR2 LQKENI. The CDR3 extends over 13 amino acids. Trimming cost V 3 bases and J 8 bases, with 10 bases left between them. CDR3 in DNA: TGTGCCAGCTCACCCGGGACACCCGAAAAACTGTTTTTT. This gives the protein CASSPGTPEKLFF.

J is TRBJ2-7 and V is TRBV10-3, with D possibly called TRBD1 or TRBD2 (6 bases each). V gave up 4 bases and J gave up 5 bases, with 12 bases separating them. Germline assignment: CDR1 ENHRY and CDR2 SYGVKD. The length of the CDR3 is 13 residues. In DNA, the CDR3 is TGTGCCATCAGTGCTAACAGGGAGGACGAGCAGTACTTC. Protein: CAISANREDEQYF.

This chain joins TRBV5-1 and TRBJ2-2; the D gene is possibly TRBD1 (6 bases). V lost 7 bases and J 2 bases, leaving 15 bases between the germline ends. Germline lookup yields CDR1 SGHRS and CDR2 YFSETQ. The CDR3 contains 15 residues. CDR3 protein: CASEERGLNTGELFF. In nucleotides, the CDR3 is TGCGCCAGCGAGGAGAGGGGGTTAAACACCGGGGAGCTGTTTTTT. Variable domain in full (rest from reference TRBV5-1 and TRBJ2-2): KAGVTQTPRYLIKTRGQQVTLSCSPISGHRSVSWYQQTPGQGLQFLFEYFSETQRNKGNFPGRFSGRQFSNSRSEMNVSTLELGDSALYLCASEERGLNTGELFFGEGSRLTVL.

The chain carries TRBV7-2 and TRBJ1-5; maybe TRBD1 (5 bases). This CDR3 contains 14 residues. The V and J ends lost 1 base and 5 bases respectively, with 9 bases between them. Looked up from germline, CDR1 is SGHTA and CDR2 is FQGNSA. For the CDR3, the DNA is TGTGCCAGCAGCTTAGACGGGGGGGATCAGCCCCAGCATTTT. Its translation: CASSLDGGDQPQHF.

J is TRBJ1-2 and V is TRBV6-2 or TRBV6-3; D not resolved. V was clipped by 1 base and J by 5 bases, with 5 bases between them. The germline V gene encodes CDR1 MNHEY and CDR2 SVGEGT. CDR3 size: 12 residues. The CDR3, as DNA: TGTGCCAGCAGTTACTACGGGTATGGCTACACCTTC. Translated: CASSYYGYGYTF.

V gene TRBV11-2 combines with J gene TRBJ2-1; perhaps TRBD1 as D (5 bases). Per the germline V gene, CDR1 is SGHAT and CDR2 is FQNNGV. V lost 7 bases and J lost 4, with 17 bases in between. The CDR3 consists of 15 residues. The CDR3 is CASTTLRTPYNEQFF. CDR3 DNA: TGTGCCAGCACCACTTTACGGACACCATACAATGAGCAGTTCTTC. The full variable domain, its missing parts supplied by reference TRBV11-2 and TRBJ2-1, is EAGVAQSPRYKIIEKRQSVAFWCNPISGHATLYWYQQILGQGPKLLIQFQNNGVVDDSQLPKDRFSAERLKGVDSTLKIQPAKLEDSAVYLCASTTLRTPYNEQFFGPGTRLTVL.

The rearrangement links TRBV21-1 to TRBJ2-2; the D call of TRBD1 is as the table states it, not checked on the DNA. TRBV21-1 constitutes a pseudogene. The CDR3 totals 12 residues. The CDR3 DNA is TGTGCCAGCAGCCTCAGGGGGGGGGAGCTGTTTTTT. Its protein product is CASSLRGGELFF.

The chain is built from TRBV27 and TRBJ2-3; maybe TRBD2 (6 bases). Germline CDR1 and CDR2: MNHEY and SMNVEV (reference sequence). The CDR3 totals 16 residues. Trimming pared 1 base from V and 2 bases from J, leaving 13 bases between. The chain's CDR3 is CASSLYGTYYTDTQYF. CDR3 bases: TGTGCCAGCAGTTTATACGGGACTTACTACACAGATACGCAGTATTTT.

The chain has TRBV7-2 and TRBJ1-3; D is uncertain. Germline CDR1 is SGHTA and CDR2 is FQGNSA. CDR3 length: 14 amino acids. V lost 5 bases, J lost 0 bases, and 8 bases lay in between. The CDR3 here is CASSGGSSGNTIYF. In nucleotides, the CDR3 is TGTGCCAGCAGCGGCGGCTCCTCTGGAAACACCATATATTTT.

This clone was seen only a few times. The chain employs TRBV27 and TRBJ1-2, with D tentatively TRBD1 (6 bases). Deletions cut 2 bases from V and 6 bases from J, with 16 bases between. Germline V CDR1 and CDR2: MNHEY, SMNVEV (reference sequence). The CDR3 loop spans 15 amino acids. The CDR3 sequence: CASSLGRGNLDGYTF. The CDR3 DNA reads TGTGCCAGCAGTTTAGGCAGGGGCAATCTAGATGGCTACACCTTC.

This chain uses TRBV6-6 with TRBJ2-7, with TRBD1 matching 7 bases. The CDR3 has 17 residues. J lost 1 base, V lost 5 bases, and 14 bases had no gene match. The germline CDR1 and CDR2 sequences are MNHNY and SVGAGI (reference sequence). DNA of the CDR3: TGTGCCAGCAGTCGTGCTTCCTCCCCGGGACAGTCCTACGAGCAGTACTTC. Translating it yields CASSRASSPGQSYEQYF.